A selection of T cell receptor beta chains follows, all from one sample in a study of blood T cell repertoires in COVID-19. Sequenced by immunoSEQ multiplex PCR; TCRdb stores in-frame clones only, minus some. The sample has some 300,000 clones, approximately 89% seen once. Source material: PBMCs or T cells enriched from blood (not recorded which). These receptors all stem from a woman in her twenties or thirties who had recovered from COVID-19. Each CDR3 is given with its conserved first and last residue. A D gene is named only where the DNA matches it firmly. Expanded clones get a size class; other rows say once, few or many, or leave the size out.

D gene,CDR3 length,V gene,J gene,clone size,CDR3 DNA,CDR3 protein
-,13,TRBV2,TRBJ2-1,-,TGTGCCAGCAGTGAATGGAGATACAATGAGCAGTTCTTC,CASSEWRYNEQFF
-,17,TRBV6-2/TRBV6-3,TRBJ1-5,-,TGTGCCAGCAGTTACTCCCGGTACGGGGAGAGCAATCAGCCCCAGCATTTT,CASSYSRYGESNQPQHF
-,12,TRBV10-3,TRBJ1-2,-,TGTGCCATCAGCAGTTTCAACCATGGCTACACCTTC,CAISSFNHGYTF
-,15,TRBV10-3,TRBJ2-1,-,TGTGCCATCAGTTCGCCGGGGTTATGGGACAATGAGCAGTTCTTC,CAISSPGLWDNEQFF
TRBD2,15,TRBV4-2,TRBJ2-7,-,TGTGCCAGCAGACTGGGACTAGCGGGAGGCAACGAGCAGTACTTC,CASRLGLAGGNEQYF
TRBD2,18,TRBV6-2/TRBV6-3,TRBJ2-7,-,TGTGCCAGCAGTTACTCGATTAGCGGGAGGACCGACTCCTACGAGCAGTACTTC,CASSYSISGRTDSYEQYF
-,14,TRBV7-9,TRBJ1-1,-,TGTGCCAGCAGCTTAGAGGGAGCGGTCACTGAAGCTTTCTTT,CASSLEGAVTEAFF
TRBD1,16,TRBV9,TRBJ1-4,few,TGTGCCAGCAGCGTAGCCTCAGGGACAGGGGATGAAAAACTGTTTTTT,CASSVASGTGDEKLFF
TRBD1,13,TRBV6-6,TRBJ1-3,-,TGTGCCAGCGAACAGGGGGCTGGAAACACCATATATTTT,CASEQGAGNTIYF
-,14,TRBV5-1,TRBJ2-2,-,TGCGCCAGCAGCTTGGGCGTGAACACCGGGGAGCTGTTTTTT,CASSLGVNTGELFF
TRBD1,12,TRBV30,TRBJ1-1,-,TGTGCCTGGAGGACAGGGATAGACGAAGCTTTCTTT,CAWRTGIDEAFF
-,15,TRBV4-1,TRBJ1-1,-,TGCGCCAGCAGCCAACGGTCGTATCCGAACACTGAAGCTTTCTTT,CASSQRSYPNTEAFF
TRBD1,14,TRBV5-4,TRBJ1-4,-,TGTGCCAGCAGCCCGGGACAGGGGGGTGAAAAACTGTTTTTT,CASSPGQGGEKLFF
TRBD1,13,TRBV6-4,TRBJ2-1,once,TGTGCCAGCAGTAATACAGGGGCGAATGAGCAGTTCTTC,CASSNTGANEQFF
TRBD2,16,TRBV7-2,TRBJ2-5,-,TGTGCCAGCAGCCCCCAGCTAGCGGGGTACCAAGAGACCCAGTACTTC,CASSPQLAGYQETQYF
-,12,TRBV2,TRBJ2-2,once,TGTGCCAGCAGTGGTCAGGCCGGGGAGCTGTTTTTT,CASSGQAGELFF
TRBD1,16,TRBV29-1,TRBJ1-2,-,TGCAGCGTTGAATTACAGGGGTGGATCACTGGCTATGGCTACACCTTC,CSVELQGWITGYGYTF
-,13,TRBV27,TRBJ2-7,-,TGTGCCAGCAGCCGGAGCGGATCCTACGAGCAGTACTTC,CASSRSGSYEQYF
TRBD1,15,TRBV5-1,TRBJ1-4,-,TGCGCCAGCAGCTTGGTGGGACAGACTAATGAAAAACTGTTTTTT,CASSLVGQTNEKLFF
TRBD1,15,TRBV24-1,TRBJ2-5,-,TGTGCCACCAGTGATTATGACAGGGGCCAAGAGACCCAGTACTTC,CATSDYDRGQETQYF
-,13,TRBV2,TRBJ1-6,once,TGTGCCAGCAGGCTCGGGGTTAATTCACCCCTCCACTTT,CASRLGVNSPLHF
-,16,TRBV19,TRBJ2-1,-,TGTGCCAGTAGTAACGAGCGACAGTACTGGTCTAGTGAGCAGTTCTTC,CASSNERQYWSSEQFF
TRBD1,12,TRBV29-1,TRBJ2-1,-,TGCAGCGCCGATACAGGGGTCAATGAGCAGTTCTTC,CSADTGVNEQFF
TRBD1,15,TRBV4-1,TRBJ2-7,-,TGCGCCAGCAGCCTCGAAGGGACAGGGGCCTACGAGCAGTACTTC,CASSLEGTGAYEQYF
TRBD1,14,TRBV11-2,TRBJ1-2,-,TGTGCCAGCAGCAGGGGACAGGGGAACTATGGCTACACCTTC,CASSRGQGNYGYTF
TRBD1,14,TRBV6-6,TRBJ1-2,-,TGTGCCAGCAGTTACGCGGGACAGGTTTATGGCTACACCTTC,CASSYAGQVYGYTF
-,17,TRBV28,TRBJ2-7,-,TGTGCCAGCAGTTTGGTGGCGGCGAACCCGGTCGCCTACGAGCAGTACTTC,CASSLVAANPVAYEQYF
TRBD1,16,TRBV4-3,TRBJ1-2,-,TGCGCCAGCAGCCAAGATAGGGCAGGGGGCTCGGTGGGCTACACCTTC,CASSQDRAGGSVGYTF
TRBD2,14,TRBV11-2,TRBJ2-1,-,TGTGCCAGCAACCGACTAGCGGGAGATGTTGAGCAGTTCTTC,CASNRLAGDVEQFF
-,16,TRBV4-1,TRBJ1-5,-,TGCGCCAGCAGCCAAGACCAACCAGGTAGCAATCAGCCCCAGCATTTT,CASSQDQPGSNQPQHF
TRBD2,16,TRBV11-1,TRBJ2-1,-,TGTGCCAGCAGCGCATGGACTAGATCGGAATACAATGAGCAGTTCTTC,CASSAWTRSEYNEQFF
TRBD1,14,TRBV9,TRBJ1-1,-,TGTGCCAGCAGAGGGACAGGGGTGAACACTGAAGCTTTCTTT,CASRGTGVNTEAFF
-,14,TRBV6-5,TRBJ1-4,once,TGTGCCAGCAGTTACGTTAGCTATCGCGAAAAACTGTTTTTT,CASSYVSYREKLFF
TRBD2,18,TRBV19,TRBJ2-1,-,TGTGCCAGTAGTGACCGAGTTGGGGGGGGACTAGCTTACAATGAGCAGTTCTTC,CASSDRVGGGLAYNEQFF
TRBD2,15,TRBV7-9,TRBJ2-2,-,TGTGCCAGTCCGGGACTAGCGGGAGGAACCGGGGAGCTGTTTTTT,CASPGLAGGTGELFF
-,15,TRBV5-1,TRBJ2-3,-,TGCGCCAGCAGCCAGCCAGGCAGCACCACAGATACGCAGTATTTT,CASSQPGSTTDTQYF
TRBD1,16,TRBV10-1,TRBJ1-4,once,TGCGCCAGCAGGGCCCCTACAGGGGCAACTAATGAAAAACTGTTTTTT,CASRAPTGATNEKLFF
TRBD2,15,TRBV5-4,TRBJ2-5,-,TGTGCCAGCAGCTTGGCGGGAGGGCCTTGGGAGACCCAGTACTTC,CASSLAGGPWETQYF
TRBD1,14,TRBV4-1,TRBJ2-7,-,TGCGCCAGCAGCCAAGTCCAGGGGGCGCCTGAGCAGTACTTC,CASSQVQGAPEQYF
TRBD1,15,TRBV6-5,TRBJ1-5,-,TGTGCCAGCAGCTCGGGACAGGGTAGCAATCAGCCCCAGCATTTT,CASSSGQGSNQPQHF
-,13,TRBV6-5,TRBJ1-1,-,TGTGCCAGCAGCCTAGACAGAACCTATGAAGCTTTCTTT,CASSLDRTYEAFF
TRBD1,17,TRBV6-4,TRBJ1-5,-,TGTGCCAGCAGTGACAACGAGGGACAGCGTAGCAATCAGCCCCAGCATTTT,CASSDNEGQRSNQPQHF
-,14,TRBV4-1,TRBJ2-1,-,TGCGCCAGCAGCCAAGGGTGGGGCCAGGATGAGCAGTTCTTC,CASSQGWGQDEQFF
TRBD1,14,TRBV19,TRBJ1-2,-,TGTGCCAGTAGTATTCGAGGGGGCCATAATGGCTACACCTTC,CASSIRGGHNGYTF
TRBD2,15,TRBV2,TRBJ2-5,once,TGTGCCAGCAGTGACGCCGGGACCGGGAGGGAGACCCAGTACTTC,CASSDAGTGRETQYF
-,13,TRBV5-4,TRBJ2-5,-,TGTGCCAGCAGCCGGACAGTACAAGAGACCCAGTACTTC,CASSRTVQETQYF
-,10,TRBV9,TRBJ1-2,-,TGTGCCAGCAGCGGCCGGGACTACACCTTC,CASSGRDYTF
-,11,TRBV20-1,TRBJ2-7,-,TGCAGTGCTAAGACAGGCCTTAGTCTGTACTTC,CSAKTGLSLYF
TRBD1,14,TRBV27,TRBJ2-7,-,TGTGCCAGCAGTTTAAGGGACAGGACCTACGAGCAGTACTTC,CASSLRDRTYEQYF
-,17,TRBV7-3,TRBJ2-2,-,TGTGCCAGCTCCCCGACCCGGGACTCCTTATACACCGGGGAGCTGTTTTTT,CASSPTRDSLYTGELFF
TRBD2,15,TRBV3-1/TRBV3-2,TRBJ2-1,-,TGTGCCAGCAGCCCCACTAGCGGAGGAGACAATGAGCAGTTCTTC,CASSPTSGGDNEQFF
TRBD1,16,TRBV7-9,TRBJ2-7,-,TGTGCCAGCAGCTCACCCTGGGACAGGGCCACCTACGAGCAGTACTTC,CASSSPWDRATYEQYF
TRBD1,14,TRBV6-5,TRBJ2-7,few,TGTGCCAGCAGTTACTCGAGAGGGGGCCACGAGCAGTACTTC,CASSYSRGGHEQYF
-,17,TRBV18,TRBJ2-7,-,TGTGCCAGCTCACCTCCTGTAGGAGGGGGCGCTTCCTACGAGCAGTACTTC,CASSPPVGGGASYEQYF
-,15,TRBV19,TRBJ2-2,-,TGTGCCAGTACTCCGGACATCCTGAACACCGGGGAGCTGTTTTTT,CASTPDILNTGELFF
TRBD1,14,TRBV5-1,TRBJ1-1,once,TGCGCCAGCAGCTACAGGACAGGGCACACTGAAGCTTTCTTT,CASSYRTGHTEAFF
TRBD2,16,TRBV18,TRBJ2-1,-,TGTGCCAGCTCACTTCTAGCGGGAGGGCCGGGCGATGAGCAGTTCTTC,CASSLLAGGPGDEQFF